Listed below are T cell receptor beta chains from one sample, sequenced in a study of CD8 T cells in ankylosing spondylitis. MiXCR was run by TCRdb on the 5' RACE reads, yielding one entry per CDR3 protein. The repertoire has about 130,000 distinct CDR3 sequences, about 7% of them found once; the top ten carry 12%. The sequencing sample was made of blood, either unsorted or a sorted T cell fraction (not recorded which). These receptors originate from a male donor with ankylosing spondylitis or in good health (not recorded which). Both conserved end residues are part of each CDR3. Fields, in order: CDR3 length, D gene, J gene, clone size, V gene, CDR3 protein, CDR3 DNA. A D gene is named only where the DNA matches it firmly. A clone size is listed for some rows: how often the clone was seen (once, few, many), or a class if it is expanded.

length: 16
D: NA
J: TRBJ2-6
size: many
V: TRBV5-1
CDR3: CASSLVTGSGANVLTF
DNA: TGCGCCAGCAGCTTGGTTACGGGTTCTGGGGCCAACGTCCTGACTTTC

length: 15
D: NA
J: TRBJ1-6
size: many
V: TRBV5-1
CDR3: CASSLLPGPYSPLHF
DNA: TGCGCCAGCAGCTTGCTTCCGGGACCTTATTCACCCCTCCACTTT

length: 13
D: NA
J: TRBJ1-5
size: many
V: TRBV20-1
CDR3: CSATGDPYQPQHF
DNA: TGCAGTGCTACAGGGGACCCTTATCAGCCCCAGCATTTT

length: 15
D: TRBD2
J: TRBJ2-1
size: many
V: TRBV20-1
CDR3: CSAATSGRTYNEQFF
DNA: TGCAGTGCTGCCACTAGCGGGAGAACCTACAATGAGCAGTTCTTC

length: 15
D: NA
J: TRBJ2-4
size: many
V: TRBV20-1
CDR3: CSARDNRAAKNIQYF
DNA: TGCAGTGCTAGAGATAACAGGGCAGCCAAAAACATTCAGTACTTC

length: 13
D: NA
J: TRBJ2-3
size: many
V: TRBV7-2
CDR3: CASSILGADTQYF
DNA: TGTGCCAGCAGCATACTAGGGGCAGATACGCAGTATTTT

length: 13
D: NA
J: TRBJ2-4
size: many
V: TRBV12-3/TRBV12-4
CDR3: CASTVGGKNIQYF
DNA: TGTGCCAGCACCGTGGGGGGTAAAAACATTCAGTACTTC

length: 14
D: NA
J: TRBJ1-4
size: many
V: TRBV12-3/TRBV12-4
CDR3: CASSPGTVNEKLFF
DNA: TGTGCCAGCAGCCCCGGGACCGTGAATGAAAAACTGTTTTTT

length: 13
D: TRBD1
J: TRBJ2-7
size: NA
V: TRBV7-6
CDR3: CASSTGQVYEQYF
DNA: TGTGCCAGCAGCACCGGACAGGTCTACGAGCAGTACTTC

length: 14
D: NA
J: TRBJ2-5
size: large
V: TRBV6-1
CDR3: CASTSPGQRETQYF
DNA: TGTGCCAGCACCTCGCCCGGACAGAGGGAGACCCAGTACTTC

length: 13
D: NA
J: TRBJ1-5
size: many
V: TRBV6-1
CDR3: CASTIGSNQPQHF
DNA: TGTGCCAGCACAATCGGCAGCAATCAGCCCCAGCATTTT

length: 16
D: NA
J: TRBJ2-4
size: many
V: TRBV5-6
CDR3: CASSLVGSYDTNIQYF
DNA: TGTGCCAGCAGCTTGGTTGGGTCTTACGACACAAACATTCAGTACTTC

length: 17
D: NA
J: TRBJ2-1
size: many
V: TRBV7-2
CDR3: CASLPVVSPSSYNEQFF
DNA: TGTGCCAGTTTACCCGTGGTGTCCCCGAGCTCCTACAATGAGCAGTTCTTC

length: 14
D: NA
J: TRBJ2-3
size: few
V: TRBV30
CDR3: CAWSDPGRGGTQYF
DNA: TGTGCCTGGAGTGACCCCGGCCGAGGAGGTACGCAGTATTTT

length: 16
D: TRBD1
J: TRBJ1-1
size: once
V: TRBV25-1
CDR3: CASSGARRDRGTEAFF
DNA: TGTGCCAGCAGTGGGGCCCGAAGGGACAGGGGGACTGAAGCTTTCTTT

length: 11
D: NA
J: TRBJ2-1
size: many
V: TRBV5-1
CDR3: CASSSVDEQFF
DNA: TGCGCCAGCAGCTCAGTCGATGAGCAGTTCTTC

length: 15
D: TRBD1
J: TRBJ2-7
size: many
V: TRBV5-5
CDR3: CASSDPGQGIDEQYF
DNA: TGTGCCAGCAGCGACCCGGGACAGGGGATCGACGAGCAGTACTTC

length: 14
D: NA
J: TRBJ2-7
size: many
V: TRBV10-3
CDR3: CAIRRDPRQYEQYF
DNA: TGTGCCATCCGAAGAGATCCGAGGCAGTACGAGCAGTACTTC

length: 15
D: TRBD1
J: TRBJ2-7
size: many
V: TRBV12-3/TRBV12-4
CDR3: CASSLTGQGIYEQYF
DNA: TGTGCCAGCAGTTTAACCGGACAGGGGATCTACGAGCAGTACTTC

length: 14
D: TRBD1
J: TRBJ1-1
size: many
V: TRBV20-1
CDR3: CSAPGQPMNTEAFF
DNA: TGCAGTGCTCCGGGACAGCCGATGAACACTGAAGCTTTCTTT

length: 13
D: NA
J: TRBJ2-1
size: many
V: TRBV5-1
CDR3: CASSLARGVEQFF
DNA: TGCGCCAGCAGCTTGGCCCGGGGCGTTGAGCAGTTCTTC

length: 17
D: TRBD1
J: TRBJ2-2
size: many
V: TRBV12-3/TRBV12-4
CDR3: CASSFWQGDPGTGELFF
DNA: TGTGCCAGCAGTTTTTGGCAGGGGGACCCCGGCACCGGGGAGCTGTTTTTT

length: 13
D: NA
J: TRBJ1-5
size: many
V: TRBV12-3/TRBV12-4
CDR3: CASSLTGNQPQHF
DNA: TGTGCCAGCAGTTTAACAGGAAATCAGCCCCAGCATTTT

length: 17
D: TRBD2
J: TRBJ2-1
size: many
V: TRBV12-3/TRBV12-4
CDR3: CASMVGVRGREVNEQFF
DNA: TGTGCCAGCATGGTCGGGGTTCGAGGGAGGGAGGTCAATGAGCAGTTCTTC

length: 14
D: TRBD1
J: TRBJ1-4
size: NA
V: TRBV4-2
CDR3: CASSQQTQGGKLFF
DNA: TGTGCCAGCAGCCAACAAACTCAGGGGGGAAAACTGTTTTTT

length: 15
D: NA
J: TRBJ1-5
size: many
V: TRBV4-2
CDR3: CASSQETGTGQPQHF
DNA: TGTGCCAGCAGCCAAGAGACAGGTACCGGTCAGCCCCAGCATTTT

length: 15
D: NA
J: TRBJ2-2
size: many
V: TRBV5-1
CDR3: CASSYRVSNTGELFF
DNA: TGCGCCAGCAGCTACAGGGTATCGAACACCGGGGAGCTGTTTTTT

length: 14
D: TRBD1
J: TRBJ2-5
size: many
V: TRBV27
CDR3: CASSRDRARETQYF
DNA: TGTGCCAGCAGCCGCGACAGGGCCAGGGAGACCCAGTACTTC

length: 16
D: TRBD2
J: TRBJ2-2
size: many
V: TRBV4-1
CDR3: CASSQMTSGRPGELFF
DNA: TGCGCCAGCAGCCAAATGACTAGCGGGAGGCCCGGGGAGCTGTTTTTT

length: 15
D: TRBD1
J: TRBJ2-1
size: few
V: TRBV7-6
CDR3: CTSSLDGTGNNEQFF
DNA: TGTACCAGCAGCTTAGATGGGACAGGAAACAATGAGCAGTTCTTC

length: 14
D: NA
J: TRBJ2-1
size: NA
V: TRBV20-1
CDR3: CSAWVGGSYNEQFF
DNA: TGCAGTGCTTGGGTGGGGGGCTCCTACAATGAGCAGTTCTTC

length: 16
D: NA
J: TRBJ2-7
size: many
V: TRBV14
CDR3: CASSQGPGRSSYEQYF
DNA: TGTGCCAGCAGCCAAGGTCCGGGACGGAGCTCCTACGAGCAGTACTTC

length: 13
D: NA
J: TRBJ2-3
size: many
V: TRBV29-1
CDR3: CSVMWGGPDTQYF
DNA: TGCAGCGTTATGTGGGGGGGCCCAGATACGCAGTATTTT

length: 17
D: TRBD2
J: TRBJ2-2
size: many
V: TRBV28
CDR3: CATAILAGGPVTGELFF
DNA: TGTGCCACCGCAATACTAGCGGGAGGGCCGGTCACCGGGGAGCTGTTTTTT

length: 19
D: TRBD2
J: TRBJ2-3
size: many
V: TRBV11-2
CDR3: CASSLGTSSKGVGTDTQYF
DNA: TGTGCCAGCAGCTTAGGGACTAGCAGTAAGGGGGTTGGGACAGATACGCAGTATTTT

length: 15
D: NA
J: TRBJ1-1
size: many
V: TRBV11-2
CDR3: CASSPGRGGVSEAFF
DNA: TGTGCCAGCAGCCCGGGGAGGGGAGGGGTCTCTGAAGCTTTCTTT

length: 15
D: NA
J: TRBJ2-5
size: many
V: TRBV7-2
CDR3: CASSLHTTPQETQYF
DNA: TGTGCCAGCAGCTTACATACTACCCCTCAAGAGACCCAGTACTTC

length: 13
D: TRBD1
J: TRBJ2-7
size: many
V: TRBV29-1
CDR3: CSVVQGVSYEQYF
DNA: TGCAGCGTTGTTCAGGGGGTCTCCTACGAGCAGTACTTC

length: 16
D: NA
J: TRBJ1-2
size: many
V: TRBV4-3
CDR3: CASSQEDAGDFYGYTF
DNA: TGCGCCAGCAGCCAAGAGGATGCAGGGGACTTCTATGGCTACACCTTC

length: 10
D: NA
J: TRBJ2-1
size: many
V: TRBV20-1
CDR3: CSAPRGKQFF
DNA: TGCAGTGCTCCTCGGGGTAAGCAGTTCTTC

length: 13
D: NA
J: TRBJ1-1
size: many
V: TRBV20-1
CDR3: CSARFTGTTEAFF
DNA: TGCAGTGCTAGGTTCACAGGGACCACTGAAGCTTTCTTT

length: 13
D: NA
J: TRBJ1-1
size: many
V: TRBV2
CDR3: CASNLGTNTEAFF
DNA: TGTGCCAGCAATCTGGGAACGAACACTGAAGCTTTCTTT

length: 17
D: NA
J: TRBJ2-6
size: NA
V: TRBV5-4
CDR3: CASSLVLASSGANVLTF
DNA: TGTGCCAGCAGCTTGGTTTTGGCTTCCTCTGGGGCCAACGTCCTGACTTTC

length: 16
D: NA
J: TRBJ2-5
size: many
V: TRBV19
CDR3: CASSIGVRGRQETQYF
DNA: TGTGCCAGTAGTATAGGGGTACGGGGCCGCCAAGAGACCCAGTACTTC

length: 13
D: NA
J: TRBJ1-5
size: many
V: TRBV7-8
CDR3: CASSFQGTQPQHF
DNA: TGTGCCAGCAGCTTTCAGGGGACTCAGCCCCAGCATTTT

length: 16
D: NA
J: TRBJ1-2
size: many
V: TRBV20-1
CDR3: CSAPLGRGGSHYGYTF
DNA: TGCAGTGCTCCATTGGGGCGGGGGGGCTCGCACTATGGCTACACCTTC

length: 11
D: TRBD2
J: TRBJ2-1
size: many
V: TRBV5-1
CDR3: CASGGVNEQFF
DNA: TGCGCCAGTGGGGGGGTGAATGAGCAGTTCTTC

length: 16
D: NA
J: TRBJ2-7
size: many
V: TRBV5-1
CDR3: CASSLVIQGLGSEQYF
DNA: TGCGCCAGCAGCTTGGTTATACAGGGTTTGGGCTCCGAGCAGTACTTC

length: 14
D: NA
J: TRBJ1-3
size: many
V: TRBV20-1
CDR3: CSARAGAAGNTIYF
DNA: TGCAGTGCTAGAGCCGGGGCGGCCGGAAACACCATATATTTT

length: 13
D: NA
J: TRBJ2-2
size: NA
V: TRBV19
CDR3: CASSIEGAGELFF
DNA: TGTGCCAGTAGTATTGAGGGGGCCGGGGAGCTGTTTTTT

length: 15
D: NA
J: TRBJ1-1
size: many
V: TRBV5-1
CDR3: CASSLEGGVSTEAFF
DNA: TGCGCCAGCAGCTTGGAGGGGGGAGTAAGCACTGAAGCTTTCTTT

length: 14
D: NA
J: TRBJ2-3
size: many
V: TRBV7-3
CDR3: CASSLGRGGDTQYF
DNA: TGTGCCAGCAGCCTGGGCAGGGGTGGGGATACGCAGTATTTT

length: 12
D: NA
J: TRBJ2-3
size: many
V: TRBV29-1
CDR3: CSVGWGGDTQYF
DNA: TGCAGCGTTGGTTGGGGCGGAGATACGCAGTATTTT

length: 18
D: NA
J: TRBJ2-2
size: many
V: TRBV5-1
CDR3: CASSLANNIPGHGGELFF
DNA: TGCGCCAGCAGCTTGGCTAACAACATCCCAGGTCATGGCGGGGAGCTGTTTTTT